Detailed here is one TCR beta chain. Its antigen is unknown. Trimming took 3 bases from V and 6 from J, leaving 10 bases between them. The CDR3 consists of 13 residues. From germline, CDR1 is SGHAT and CDR2 FQNNGV. The data were obtained in a study of T-cell memory formation after mild COVID-19. The study's findings and limits: Clones that shrank (day 15 to 85) were balanced CD4/CD8, whereas later expanders leaned CD4+.

cDNA libraries for TCR alpha and TCR beta, carrying sample barcodes and UMIs, came from 5'RACE with constant-segment primers. From the 5' RACE reads, TCRdb called clonotypes with MiXCR, one entry per CDR3 protein. Here the sample spans 150,000 to 200,000 distinct CDR3 sequences, 11% being singletons. Sequenced sample: PBMCs or a T cell subset sorted from them (not recorded which). This TCR was sampled from a man younger than 30 who had mild COVID-19 (a few samples of this study predate the infection). Cell type and time point are not known. This chain uses TRBV11-2 with TRBJ2-3; D gene uncertain. The DNA for the CDR3 is TGTGCCAGCAGCTTGGCGTACCTGGATACGCAGTATTTT. As protein: CASSLAYLDTQYF.